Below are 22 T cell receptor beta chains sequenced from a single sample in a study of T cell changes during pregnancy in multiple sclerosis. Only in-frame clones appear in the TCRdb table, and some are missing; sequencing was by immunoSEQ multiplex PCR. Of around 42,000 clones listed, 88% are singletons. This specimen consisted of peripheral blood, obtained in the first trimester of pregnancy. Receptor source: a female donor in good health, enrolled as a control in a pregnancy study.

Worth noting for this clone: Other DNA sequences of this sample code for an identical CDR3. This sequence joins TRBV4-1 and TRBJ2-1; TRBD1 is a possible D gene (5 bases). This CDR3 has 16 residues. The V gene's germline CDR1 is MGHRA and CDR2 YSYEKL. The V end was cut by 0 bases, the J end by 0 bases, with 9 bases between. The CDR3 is CASSQDGDSSYNEQFF. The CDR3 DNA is TGCGCCAGCAGCCAAGATGGAGACAGCTCCTACAATGAGCAGTTCTTC.

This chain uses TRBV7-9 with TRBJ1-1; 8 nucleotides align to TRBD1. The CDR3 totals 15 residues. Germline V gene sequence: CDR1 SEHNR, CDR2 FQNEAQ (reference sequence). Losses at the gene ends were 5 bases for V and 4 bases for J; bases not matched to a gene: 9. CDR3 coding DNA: TGTGCCAGCAGCGCCATGGACAGGGAGGGCACTGAAGCTTTCTTT. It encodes CASSAMDREGTEAFF.

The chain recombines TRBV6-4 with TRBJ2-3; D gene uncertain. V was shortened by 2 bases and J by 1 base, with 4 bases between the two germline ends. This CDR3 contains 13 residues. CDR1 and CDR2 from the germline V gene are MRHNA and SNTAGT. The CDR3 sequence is CASSDRGTDTQYF. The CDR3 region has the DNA TGTGCCAGCAGTGACCGAGGCACAGATACGCAGTATTTT.

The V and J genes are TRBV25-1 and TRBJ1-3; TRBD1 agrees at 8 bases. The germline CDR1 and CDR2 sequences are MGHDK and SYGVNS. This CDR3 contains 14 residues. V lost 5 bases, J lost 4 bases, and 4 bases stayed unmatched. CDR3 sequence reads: CASSWTGKGNTIYF. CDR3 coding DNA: TGTGCCAGCAGTTGGACAGGGAAGGGAAACACCATATATTTT.

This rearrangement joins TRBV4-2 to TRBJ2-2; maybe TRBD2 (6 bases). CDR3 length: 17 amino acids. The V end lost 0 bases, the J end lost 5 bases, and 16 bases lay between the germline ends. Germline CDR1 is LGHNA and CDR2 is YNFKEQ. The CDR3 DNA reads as TGTGCCAGCAGCCAAGATCTGCGCGGGACCAGGACCGGGGAGCTGTTTTTT. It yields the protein CASSQDLRGTRTGELFF.

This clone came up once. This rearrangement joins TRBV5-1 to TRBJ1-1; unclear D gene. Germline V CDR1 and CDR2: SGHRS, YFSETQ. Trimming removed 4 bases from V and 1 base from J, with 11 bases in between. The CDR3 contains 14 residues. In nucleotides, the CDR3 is TGCGCCAGCAGCACTTTACTTACGAACACTGAAGCTTTCTTT. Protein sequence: CASSTLLTNTEAFF.

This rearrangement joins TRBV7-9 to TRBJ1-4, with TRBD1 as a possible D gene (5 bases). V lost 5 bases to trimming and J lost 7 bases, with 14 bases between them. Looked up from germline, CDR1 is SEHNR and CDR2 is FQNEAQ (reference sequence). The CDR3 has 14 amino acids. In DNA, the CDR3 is TGTGCCAGCAGCCCCCGGCCGGGGGGTGAAAAACTGTTTTTT. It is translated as CASSPRPGGEKLFF.

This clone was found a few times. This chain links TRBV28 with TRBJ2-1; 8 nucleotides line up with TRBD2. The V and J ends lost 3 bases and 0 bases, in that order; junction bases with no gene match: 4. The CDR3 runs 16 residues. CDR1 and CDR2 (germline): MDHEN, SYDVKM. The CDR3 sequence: CASSLSSGLSYNEQFF. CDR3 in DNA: TGTGCCAGCAGTTTGTCTAGCGGGCTCTCCTACAATGAGCAGTTCTTC.

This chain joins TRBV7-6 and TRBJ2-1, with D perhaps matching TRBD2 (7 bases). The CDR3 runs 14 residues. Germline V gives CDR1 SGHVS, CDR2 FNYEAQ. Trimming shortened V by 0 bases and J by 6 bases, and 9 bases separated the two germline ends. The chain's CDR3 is CASSLAGGGNEQFF. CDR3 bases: TGTGCCAGCAGCTTAGCGGGAGGGGGCAATGAGCAGTTCTTC. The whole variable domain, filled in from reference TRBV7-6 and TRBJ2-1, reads GAGVSQSPRYKVTKRGQDVALRCDPISGHVSLYWYRQALGQGPEFLTYFNYEAQQDKSGLPNDRFSAERPEGSISTLTIQRTEQRDSAMYRCASSLAGGGNEQFFGPGTRLTVL.

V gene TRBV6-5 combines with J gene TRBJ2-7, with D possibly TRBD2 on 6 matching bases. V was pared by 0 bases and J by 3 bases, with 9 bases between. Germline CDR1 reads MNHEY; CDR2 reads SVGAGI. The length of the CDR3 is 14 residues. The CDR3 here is CASSYSGGIYEQYF. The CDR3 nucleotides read TGTGCCAGCAGTTACTCGGGCGGGATCTACGAGCAGTACTTC.

This chain's CDR3 is CASSLTAGGMNTEAFF. CDR3 bases: TGCGCCAGCAGCTTGACGGCAGGGGGCATGAACACTGAAGCTTTCTTT. The chain is built from TRBV5-1 and TRBJ1-1; TRBD1 aligns across 8 bases. Germline CDR1 is SGHRS and CDR2 is YFSETQ. V gave up 1 base and J gave up 0 bases; unmatched junction bases: 5. The CDR3 sequence is 16 residues long.

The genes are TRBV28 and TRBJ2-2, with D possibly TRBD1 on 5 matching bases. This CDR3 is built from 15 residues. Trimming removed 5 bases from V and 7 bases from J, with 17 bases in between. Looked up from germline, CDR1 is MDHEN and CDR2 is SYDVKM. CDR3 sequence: CASSRALQRGGELFF. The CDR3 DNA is TGTGCCAGCAGTCGGGCTCTTCAAAGGGGCGGGGAGCTGTTTTTT.

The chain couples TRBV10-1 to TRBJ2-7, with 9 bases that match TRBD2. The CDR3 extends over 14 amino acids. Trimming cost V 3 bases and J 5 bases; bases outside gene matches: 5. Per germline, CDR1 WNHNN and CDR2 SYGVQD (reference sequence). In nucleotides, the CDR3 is TGCGCCAGCAGTGACGCGACTAGCGGAGACGAGCAGTACTTC. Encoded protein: CASSDATSGDEQYF.

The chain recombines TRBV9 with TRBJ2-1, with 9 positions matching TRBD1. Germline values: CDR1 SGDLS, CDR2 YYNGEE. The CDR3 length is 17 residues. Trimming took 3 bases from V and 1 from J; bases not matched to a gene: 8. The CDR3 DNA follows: TGTGCCAGCAGCGGGTCGGACAGGGGACTTTCCTACAATGAGCAGTTCTTC. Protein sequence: CASSGSDRGLSYNEQFF.

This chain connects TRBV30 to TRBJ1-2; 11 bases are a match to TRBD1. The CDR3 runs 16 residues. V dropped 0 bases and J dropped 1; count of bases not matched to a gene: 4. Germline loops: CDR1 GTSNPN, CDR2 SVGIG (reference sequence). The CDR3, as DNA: TGTGCCTGGAGTGTTTCGGACAGGGGGCGTAACTATGGCTACACCTTC. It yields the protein CAWSVSDRGRNYGYTF.

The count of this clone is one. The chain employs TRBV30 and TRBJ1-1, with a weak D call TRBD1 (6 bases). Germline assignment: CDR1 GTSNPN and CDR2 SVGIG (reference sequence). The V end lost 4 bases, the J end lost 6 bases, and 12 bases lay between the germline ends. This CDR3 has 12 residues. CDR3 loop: CAWTRGPAEAFF. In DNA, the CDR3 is TGTGCCTGGACGCGGGGGCCAGCTGAAGCTTTCTTT.

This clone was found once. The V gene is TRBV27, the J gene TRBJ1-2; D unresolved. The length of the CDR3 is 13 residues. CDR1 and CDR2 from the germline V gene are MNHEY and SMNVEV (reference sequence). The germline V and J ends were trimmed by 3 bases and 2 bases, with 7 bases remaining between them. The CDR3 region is CASSFRENYGYTF. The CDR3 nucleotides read TGTGCCAGCAGTTTTAGAGAGAACTATGGCTACACCTTC.

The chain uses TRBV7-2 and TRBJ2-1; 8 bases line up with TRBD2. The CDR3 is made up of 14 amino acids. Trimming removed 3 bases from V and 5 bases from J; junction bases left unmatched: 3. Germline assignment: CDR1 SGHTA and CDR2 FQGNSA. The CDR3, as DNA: TGTGCCAGCAGCTTGGGGACTAGTCACAATGAGCAGTTCTTC. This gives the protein CASSLGTSHNEQFF.

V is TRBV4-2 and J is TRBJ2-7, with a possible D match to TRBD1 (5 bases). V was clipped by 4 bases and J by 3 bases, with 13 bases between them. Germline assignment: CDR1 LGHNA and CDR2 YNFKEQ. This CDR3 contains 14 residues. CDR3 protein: CASSPAGHGYEQYF. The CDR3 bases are TGTGCCAGCAGCCCGGCAGGACACGGCTACGAGCAGTACTTC.

DNA for the CDR3: TGTGCCAGCAGTTTATTTCGGGACAGGACACTAGCCAAAAACATTCAGTACTTC. Translating it yields CASSLFRDRTLAKNIQYF. The rearrangement joins TRBV28 to TRBJ2-4, with 8 bases matching TRBD1. With 1 base clipped from V and 0 bases from J, the junction kept 8 bases outside the gene matches. The CDR3 consists of 18 residues. The V gene's germline CDR1 is MDHEN and CDR2 SYDVKM.

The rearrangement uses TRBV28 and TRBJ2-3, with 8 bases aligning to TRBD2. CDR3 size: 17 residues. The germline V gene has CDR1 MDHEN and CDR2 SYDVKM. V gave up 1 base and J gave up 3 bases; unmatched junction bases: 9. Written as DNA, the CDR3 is TGTGCCAGCAGTTTATTTGAGGGTAGCGGGACAACAGATACGCAGTATTTT. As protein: CASSLFEGSGTTDTQYF.

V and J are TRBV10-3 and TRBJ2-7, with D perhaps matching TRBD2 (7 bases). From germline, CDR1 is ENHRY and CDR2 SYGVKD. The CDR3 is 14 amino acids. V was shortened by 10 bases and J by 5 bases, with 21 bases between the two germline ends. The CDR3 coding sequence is TGTGCCACTTACGAGGGGGGGGTACTAGACGAGCAGTACTTC. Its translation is CATYEGGVLDEQYF.